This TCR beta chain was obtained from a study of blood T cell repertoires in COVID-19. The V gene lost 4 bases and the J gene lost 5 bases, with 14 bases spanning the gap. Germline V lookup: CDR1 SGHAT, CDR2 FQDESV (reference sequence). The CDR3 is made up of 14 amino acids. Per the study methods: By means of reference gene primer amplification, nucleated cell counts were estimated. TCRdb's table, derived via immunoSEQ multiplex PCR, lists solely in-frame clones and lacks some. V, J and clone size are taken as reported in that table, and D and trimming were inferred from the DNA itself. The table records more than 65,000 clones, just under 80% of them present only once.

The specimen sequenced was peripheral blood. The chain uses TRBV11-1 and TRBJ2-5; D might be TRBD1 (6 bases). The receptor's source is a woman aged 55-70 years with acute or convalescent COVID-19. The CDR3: CASSSTGLGETQYF. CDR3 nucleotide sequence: TGTGCCAGCAGCTCCACAGGGTTGGGGGAGACCCAGTACTTC.